This TCR beta chain was obtained from a study of blood T cell repertoires in COVID-19. As for the study in general: Sites across the United States, Italy and Spain contributed samples from acute and convalescent COVID-19.

Original analysis: Nucleated cell counts were estimated from reference gene primer amplification. Only in-frame clones appear in the TCRdb table, and some are missing; sequencing was by immunoSEQ multiplex PCR. That table furnishes V, J and clone size, whereas the DNA furnished D and trimming. The sample includes about 360,000 clones, roughly 90% of them seen just once. Clinical history as reported by participants underpinned cohort assignment. The clonotype was recovered from a woman aged 40 to 50 with acute COVID-19. Sample: PBMCs or T cells enriched from blood (not recorded which).

This chain's CDR3 is CASSIAGTGSEKLFF. CDR3 sequence (DNA): TGTGCCAGTAGTATCGCCGGGACAGGGTCCGAAAAACTGTTTTTT. The chain employs TRBV19 and TRBJ1-4, with 9 bases that match TRBD1. The trim removed 3 bases at V and 8 bases at J, leaving 7 bases unmatched. CDR3 length: 15 amino acids. CDR1 LNHDA and CDR2 SQIVND come from the germline V gene (reference sequence).